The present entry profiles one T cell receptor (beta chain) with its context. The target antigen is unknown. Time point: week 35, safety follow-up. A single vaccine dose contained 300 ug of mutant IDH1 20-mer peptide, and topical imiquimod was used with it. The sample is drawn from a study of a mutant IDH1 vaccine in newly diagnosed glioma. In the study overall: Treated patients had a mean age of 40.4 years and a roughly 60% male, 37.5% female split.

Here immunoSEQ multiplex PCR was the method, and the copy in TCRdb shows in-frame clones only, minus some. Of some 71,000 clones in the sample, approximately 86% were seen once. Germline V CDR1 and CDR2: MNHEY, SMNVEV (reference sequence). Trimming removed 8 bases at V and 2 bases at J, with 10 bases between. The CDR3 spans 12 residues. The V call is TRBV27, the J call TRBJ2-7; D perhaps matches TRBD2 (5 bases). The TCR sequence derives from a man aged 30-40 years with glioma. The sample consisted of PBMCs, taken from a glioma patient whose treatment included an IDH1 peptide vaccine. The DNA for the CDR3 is TGTGCCAGCGGACTTGGGGCCTACGAGCAGTACTTC. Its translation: CASGLGAYEQYF.